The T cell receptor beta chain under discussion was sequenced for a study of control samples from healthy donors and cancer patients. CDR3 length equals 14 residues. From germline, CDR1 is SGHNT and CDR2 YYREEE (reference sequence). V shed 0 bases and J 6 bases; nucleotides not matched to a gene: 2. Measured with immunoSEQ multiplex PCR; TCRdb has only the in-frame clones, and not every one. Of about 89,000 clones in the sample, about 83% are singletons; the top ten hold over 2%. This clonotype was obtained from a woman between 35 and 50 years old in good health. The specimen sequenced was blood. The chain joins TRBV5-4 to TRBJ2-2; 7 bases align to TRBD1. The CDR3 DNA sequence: TGTGCCAGCAGCTTGGGTCAGGGGGCCGGGGAGCTGTTTTTT. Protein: CASSLGQGAGELFF. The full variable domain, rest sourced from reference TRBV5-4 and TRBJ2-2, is ETGVTQSPTHLIKTRGQQVTLRCSSQSGHNTVSWYQQALGQGPQFIFQYYREEENGRGNFPPRFSGLQFPNYSSELNVNALELDDSALYLCASSLGQGAGELFFGEGSRLTVL.